This T cell receptor beta chain is drawn from a study of cytomegalovirus exposure and HLA in healthy donors. In regard to this clone: Its target is unknown.

Some clones are missing from TCRdb's copy, which holds only in-frame ones; the method was immunoSEQ multiplex PCR. The repertoire holds tens of thousands of clones, around 90% seen once, with more than 8% in the top ten. The V segment lost 6 bases and the J segment 0 bases; nucleotides outside the gene matches: 8. Looked up from germline, CDR1 is MNHNY and CDR2 is SVGAGI (reference sequence). This CDR3 has 16 amino acids. Overall study results and limits: It was about 150 TCR beta chains that were listed as cytomegalovirus-associated.

This receptor was obtained from a woman between 18 and 29 years old in good health and CMV-seropositive. The chain couples TRBV6-6 to TRBJ1-1, with 9 positions matching TRBD1. The sequenced material came from PBMCs. In DNA, the CDR3 is TGTGCCAGCAGCCAGGACAGGGGTTTAATGAACACTGAAGCTTTCTTT. Protein product: CASSQDRGLMNTEAFF.